This TCR beta chain was profiled in a study of blood T cell repertoires in COVID-19. Across the whole study: There were acute and convalescent COVID-19 samples, and they came from the United States, Italy and Spain.

In the authors' methods: Amplification with reference gene primers provided the estimates of nucleated cell counts. Clones were sequenced by immunoSEQ multiplex PCR, and TCRdb holds only the in-frame ones, with some missing. V, J and clone size are taken as reported in that table, and D and trimming were inferred from the DNA itself. The sample includes around 38,000 clones, around 90% of them seen just once. This CDR3 comprises 17 residues. V shed 0 bases and J 4 bases; nucleotides not matched to a gene: 8. Germline V gene sequence: CDR1 SGHRS, CDR2 YFSETQ. Sequencing was done on a sample of peripheral blood. The chain has TRBV5-1 and TRBJ1-3, with 9 bases aligning to TRBD1. This receptor was taken from a man between 65 and 85 years old with acute or convalescent COVID-19. The CDR3 DNA sequence: TGCGCCAGCAGCTTGGATGGACAGGGGCGGAAAGGAAACACCATATATTTT. Translating it yields CASSLDGQGRKGNTIYF.